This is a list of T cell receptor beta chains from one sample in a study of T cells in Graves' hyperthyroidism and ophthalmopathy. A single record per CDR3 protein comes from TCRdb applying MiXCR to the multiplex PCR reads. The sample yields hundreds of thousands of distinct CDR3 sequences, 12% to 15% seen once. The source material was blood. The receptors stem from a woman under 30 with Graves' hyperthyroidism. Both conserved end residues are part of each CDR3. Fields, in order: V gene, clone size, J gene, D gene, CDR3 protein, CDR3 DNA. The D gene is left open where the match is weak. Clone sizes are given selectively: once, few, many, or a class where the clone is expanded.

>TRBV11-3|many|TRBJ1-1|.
CASSHIGTTGANTEAFF
TGTGCCAGCAGCCATATCGGTACCACGGGGGCGAACACTGAAGCTTTCTTT
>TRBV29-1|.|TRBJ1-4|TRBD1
CSVEAGGSNEKLFF
TGCAGCGTTGAAGCAGGGGGGAGTAATGAAAAACTGTTTTTT
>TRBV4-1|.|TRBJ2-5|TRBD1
CASSQDGSPGGQETQYF
TGCGCCAGCAGCCAAGATGGGTCTCCAGGGGGCCAAGAGACCCAGTACTTC
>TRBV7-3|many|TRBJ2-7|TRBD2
CASSLQAGNSYEQYF
TGTGCCAGCAGCTTACAAGCGGGAAACTCCTACGAGCAGTACTTC
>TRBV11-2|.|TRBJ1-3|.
CASSPRTSGGSGNTIYF
TGTGCCAGCAGCCCTAGAACCTCCGGGGGGTCTGGAAACACCATATATTTT
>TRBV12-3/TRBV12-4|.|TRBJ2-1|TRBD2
CAITPLAGAYNEQFF
TGTGCCATCACCCCACTAGCGGGAGCCTACAATGAGCAGTTCTTC
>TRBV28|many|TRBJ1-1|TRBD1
CASSPGDRGLTTEAFF
TGTGCCAGCAGTCCGGGGGACAGGGGGCTAACCACTGAAGCTTTCTTT
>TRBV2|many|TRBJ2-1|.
CASSAGRGSYNEQFF
TGTGCCAGCAGTGCTGGACGGGGGTCCTACAATGAGCAGTTCTTC
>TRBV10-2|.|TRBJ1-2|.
CASSAGTGNGYTF
TGCGCCAGCAGTGCCGGGACGGGAAACGGCTACACCTTC
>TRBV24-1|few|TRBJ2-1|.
CATSEGRGGYNEQFF
TGTGCCACCAGTGAGGGCAGGGGGGGATACAATGAGCAGTTCTTC
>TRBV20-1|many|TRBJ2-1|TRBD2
CSARMPWSAGGYNEQFF
TGCAGTGCTAGGATGCCATGGTCGGCGGGAGGCTACAATGAGCAGTTCTTC
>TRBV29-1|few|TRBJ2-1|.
CSVVGGVYNEQFF
TGCAGCGTCGTCGGGGGTGTCTACAATGAGCAGTTCTTC
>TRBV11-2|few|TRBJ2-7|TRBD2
CASSSAGAGVVYEQYF
TGTGCCAGCAGCTCCGCCGGCGCGGGAGTGGTCTACGAGCAGTACTTC
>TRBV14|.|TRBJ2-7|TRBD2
CASSQTTSGEQYF
TGTGCCAGCAGCCAAACTACTAGCGGGGAGCAGTACTTC
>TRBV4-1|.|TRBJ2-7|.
CASSQVEGSREQYF
TGCGCCAGCAGCCAAGTGGAAGGCTCGAGAGAGCAGTACTTC
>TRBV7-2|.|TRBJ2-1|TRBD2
CASSLEGGAGGYEQFF
TGTGCCAGCAGCTTAGAAGGGGGAGCGGGAGGGTATGAGCAGTTCTTC
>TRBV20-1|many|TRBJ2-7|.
CSASLADPYEQYF
TGCAGTGCTTCACTAGCTGACCCCTACGAGCAGTACTTC
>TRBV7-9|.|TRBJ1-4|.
CASSPSYLQGEKLFF
TGTGCCAGCAGCCCTTCTTACCTTCAGGGGGAAAAACTGTTTTTT
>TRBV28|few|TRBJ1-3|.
CASSLWISGNTIYF
TGTGCCAGCAGTTTATGGATCTCTGGAAACACCATATATTTT
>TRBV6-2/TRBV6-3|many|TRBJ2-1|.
CASSYSAEGSEQFF
TGTGCCAGCAGTTACTCGGCGGAGGGCTCTGAGCAGTTCTTC
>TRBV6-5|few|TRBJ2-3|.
CASNDRVTDTQYF
TGTGCCAGCAATGATCGAGTCACAGATACGCAGTATTTT
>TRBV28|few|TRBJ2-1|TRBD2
CASSFTSGSHEQFF
TGTGCCAGCAGTTTTACTAGCGGGAGCCATGAGCAGTTCTTC
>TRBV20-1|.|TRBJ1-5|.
CSARDLAREAQPQHF
TGCAGTGCTAGAGATCTGGCCAGGGAGGCTCAGCCCCAGCATTTT
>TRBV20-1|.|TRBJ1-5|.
CSARDRNPSRGPQHF
TGCAGTGCTAGAGATCGTAACCCCTCGCGGGGGCCCCAGCATTTT
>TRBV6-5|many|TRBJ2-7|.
CASSYSTGESYEQYF
TGTGCCAGCAGTTACTCGACAGGAGAATCCTACGAGCAGTACTTC
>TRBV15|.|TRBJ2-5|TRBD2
CATSREGLLAGEEGETQYF
TGTGCCACCAGCAGGGAGGGATTATTAGCGGGAGAAGAAGGAGAGACCCAGTACTTC
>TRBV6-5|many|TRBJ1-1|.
CASSYSGGLEAFF
TGTGCCAGCAGTTACTCGGGGGGACTGGAAGCTTTCTTT
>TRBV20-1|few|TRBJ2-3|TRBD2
CSPPGLVSDTQYF
TGCAGTCCCCCGGGACTAGTATCAGATACGCAGTATTTT
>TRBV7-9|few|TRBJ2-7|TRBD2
CASSPRTSFHEQYF
TGTGCCAGCAGCCCGAGGACTAGCTTTCACGAGCAGTACTTC
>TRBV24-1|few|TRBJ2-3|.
CATSDRGTLGYTQYF
TGTGCCACCAGTGATCGCGGGACCCTCGGATATACGCAGTATTTT
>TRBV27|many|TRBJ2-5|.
CASTSLGQETQYF
TGTGCCAGCACCTCTTTAGGGCAAGAGACCCAGTACTTC
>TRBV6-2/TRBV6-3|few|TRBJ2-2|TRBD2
CASSYSGTSGILNTGELFF
TGTGCCAGCAGTTACTCGGGGACTAGCGGGATTTTGAACACCGGGGAGCTGTTTTTT
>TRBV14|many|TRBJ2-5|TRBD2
CASSPFQAGQETQYF
TGTGCCAGCAGCCCCTTCCAAGCGGGACAAGAGACCCAGTACTTC
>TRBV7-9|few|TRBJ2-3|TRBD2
CASSRTSGRYQGTDTQYF
TGTGCCAGCAGCCGGACTAGCGGGAGATACCAGGGGACAGATACGCAGTATTTT
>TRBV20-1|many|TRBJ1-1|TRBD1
CSAANTQGGAEAFF
TGCAGTGCGGCCAACACCCAGGGGGGAGCTGAAGCTTTCTTT
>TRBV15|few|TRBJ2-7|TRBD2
CATSRVDLRTSGRFDEQYF
TGTGCCACCAGCAGAGTCGATTTAAGGACTAGCGGGAGGTTCGACGAGCAGTACTTC
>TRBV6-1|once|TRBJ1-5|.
CASTGLTNQPQHF
TGTGCCAGCACTGGACTGACCAATCAGCCCCAGCATTTT
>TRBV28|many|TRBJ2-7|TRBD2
CASSLPGALAGTYEQYF
TGTGCCAGCAGCCTCCCCGGGGCCCTAGCGGGGACCTACGAGCAGTACTTC
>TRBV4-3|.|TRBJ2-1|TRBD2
CASSQDSATSTYRREYEQFF
TGCGCCAGCAGCCAAGATTCGGCGACTAGCACATACCGCCGAGAATATGAGCAGTTCTTC
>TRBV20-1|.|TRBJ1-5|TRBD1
CSARDGSGGWYQPQHF
TGCAGTGCTAGAGATGGCTCAGGGGGGTGGTATCAGCCCCAGCATTTT
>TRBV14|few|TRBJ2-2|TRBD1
CASSQRAGTGFFGELFF
TGTGCCAGCAGCCAACGCGCAGGGACAGGGTTTTTCGGGGAGCTGTTTTTT
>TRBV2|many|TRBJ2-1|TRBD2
CASSARGGFLSYNEQFF
TGTGCCAGCAGTGCCCGGGGGGGGTTCCTTTCCTACAATGAGCAGTTCTTC
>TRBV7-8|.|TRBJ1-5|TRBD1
CASSLRDRGGYNQPQHF
TGTGCCAGCAGCTTAAGAGACAGGGGTGGTTACAATCAGCCCCAGCATTTT
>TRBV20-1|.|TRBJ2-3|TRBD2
CSARAVLAATDTQYF
TGCAGTGCTAGAGCTGTTCTAGCGGCCACAGATACGCAGTATTTT
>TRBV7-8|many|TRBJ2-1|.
CASSTTNRYNEQFF
TGTGCCAGCAGCACGACGAATCGCTACAATGAGCAGTTCTTC
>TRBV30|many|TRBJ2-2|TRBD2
CAWSRGGRASGELFF
TGTGCCTGGAGTCGGGGCGGGAGGGCTTCGGGGGAGCTGTTTTTT
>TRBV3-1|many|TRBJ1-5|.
CASSPRVGNQPQHF
TGTGCCAGCAGCCCCAGGGTTGGCAATCAGCCCCAGCATTTT
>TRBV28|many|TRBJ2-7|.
CASSWPRQGRSYEQYF
TGTGCCAGCAGTTGGCCCCGTCAGGGAAGGTCCTACGAGCAGTACTTC
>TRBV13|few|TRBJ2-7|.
CASSIGESRGEQYF
TGTGCCAGCAGCATTGGCGAGAGTCGCGGCGAGCAGTACTTC
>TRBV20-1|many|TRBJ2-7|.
CSAIKRAPYEQYF
TGCAGTGCTATTAAGCGGGCCCCCTACGAGCAGTACTTC
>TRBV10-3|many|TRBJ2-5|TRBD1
CAISEDRGMKTQYF
TGTGCCATCAGTGAGGACAGGGGTATGAAGACCCAGTACTTC
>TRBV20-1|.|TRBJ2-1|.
CSASFSGPHNEQFF
TGCAGTGCTAGTTTTAGCGGACCTCACAATGAGCAGTTCTTC
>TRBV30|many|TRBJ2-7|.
CASSEVLSLEQYF
TGTGCCTCGTCCGAGGTTTTAAGCCTCGAGCAGTACTTC
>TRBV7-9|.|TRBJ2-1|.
CASSREEISYEQFF
TGTGCCAGCAGCCGAGAGGAGATCTCCTACGAGCAGTTCTTC
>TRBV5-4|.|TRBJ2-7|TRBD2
CASSSPGLAGVLAEQYF
TGTGCCAGCAGCTCCCCGGGACTAGCGGGAGTACTCGCCGAGCAGTACTTC
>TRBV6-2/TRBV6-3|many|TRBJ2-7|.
CASSRTPGPSHGRGLYEQYF
TGTGCCAGCAGTCGCACCCCCGGCCCGTCCCACGGGAGGGGGCTCTACGAGCAGTACTTC
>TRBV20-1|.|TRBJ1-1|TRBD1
CSASTGDTGAFF
TGCAGTGCCTCGACAGGGGACACTGGAGCTTTCTTT
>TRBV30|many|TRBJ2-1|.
CAWSGQVYNEQFF
TGTGCCTGGAGTGGACAGGTTTACAATGAGCAGTTCTTC